This record concerns one TCR beta chain sequence. What it recognizes is unknown. The primer mix had 60 Vbeta and 13 Jbeta primers. The assay was immunoSEQ multiplex PCR, and TCRdb's table has in-frame clones only and misses some. The sample yields 300,000 or so clones, 84% seen once. These data come from a study of cytomegalovirus exposure and HLA in healthy donors. Across the whole study: Among about 179 million T cells, an earlier analysis found approximately 110 million unique TCR beta sequences. Study results and limitations: Later analysis revealed greater clonal expansion in HLA-associated TCR beta chains than in equally common others.

This CDR3 comprises 14 residues. V lost 1 base and J lost 7; bases outside the gene matches: 5. The germline CDR1 and CDR2 sequences are SGHDT and YYEEEE. This TCR was recovered from a middle-aged woman in good health and CMV-seropositive. This chain uses TRBV5-6 with TRBJ1-5, with 7 bases identical to TRBD1. The source material was PBMCs. The CDR3 bases are TGTGCCAGCAGCTTGAGGCAGGGGGGCCAGCCCCAGCATTTT. Residues: CASSLRQGGQPQHF.